The clone carrying this T cell receptor beta chain was detected a few times. Next came a second PCR, run for 7 to 11 cycles, which used a sample-barcoded 5' primer along with a J-beta primer mix. MiXCR, applied by TCRdb to the 5' RACE reads, yields one record per CDR3 protein. The sample contains around 800,000 distinct CDR3 sequences, roughly 24% of which appear only once. The record originates from a study of blood T cells in healthy people across ages. In addition, the sample was reused for a study of T cells of mothers and their children.

The TCR comes from a boy aged 5-17 years in good health. Input material: blood.

The CDR3 DNA reads as TGTGCCAGCAGCTTAAAGGCACCGAACACTGAAGCTTTCTTT. This encodes CASSLKAPNTEAFF. The V and J genes are TRBV7-9 and TRBJ1-1, with no clear D. The CDR3 is 14 amino acids. CDR1 and CDR2 (germline): SEHNR, FQNEAQ (reference sequence). The V and J ends lost 2 bases and 1 base respectively, with 8 bases between them.